Following are 29 T cell receptor beta chains from one sample sequenced in a study of response to subunit inactivated influenza vaccine. One entry per CDR3 protein, called by TCRdb with MiXCR from the RT-PCR reads. The sample lists over 750,000 distinct CDR3 sequences, less than 25% seen once, with 10% in the top ten. Sequencing was performed on PBMCs from blood, taken 4 to 6 days after vaccination. The source of these receptors is a man aged 50 to 60 who received an inactivated influenza vaccine.

The V call is TRBV5-1, the J call TRBJ2-3, with TRBD1 matching over 7 bases. Germline V gives CDR1 SGHRS, CDR2 YFSETQ. With V trimmed by 4 bases and J by 1 base, 9 bases remained unmatched. The CDR3 length is 16 residues. The CDR3 region has the DNA TGCGCCAGCAGCGCCCGGAAGGGGGCTGGCACAGATACGCAGTATTTT. This gives the protein CASSARKGAGTDTQYF.

V usage is TRBV29-1 and J usage is TRBJ2-7, with 7 positions matching TRBD2. This CDR3 is 15 amino acids long. The V and J ends lost 6 bases and 0 bases, in that order; junction bases with no gene match: 11. Germline V gives CDR1 SQVTM, CDR2 ANQGSEA. The CDR3 sequence: CSVLRGAGSSYEQYF. The CDR3 DNA reads TGCAGCGTCCTCCGGGGAGCGGGGAGCTCCTACGAGCAGTACTTC.

The chain employs TRBV5-1 and TRBJ2-5, with TRBD2 identical over 11 bases. The length of the CDR3 is 19 residues. V was clipped by 4 bases and J by 0 bases; unmatched bases: 14. From germline, CDR1 is SGHRS and CDR2 YFSETQ. Written as DNA, the CDR3 is TGCGCCAGCAGCCCCCATTGGGTAGCGGGAGGGCCAAACCAAGAGACCCAGTACTTC. It is translated as CASSPHWVAGGPNQETQYF.

This clonotype was seen only a few times. The gene calls are TRBV7-9 and TRBJ2-3, with 13 positions matching TRBD2. CDR1 is SEHNR, CDR2 FQNEAQ, per germline (reference sequence). CDR3 length: 15 amino acids. Trimming at V came to 3 bases and at J to 4 bases, leaving 1 base not matched to a gene. CDR3 bases: TGTGCCAGCAGCTTCGGACTAGCGGGAGCAGATACGCAGTATTTT. This gives the protein CASSFGLAGADTQYF.

This chain joins TRBV12-3 or TRBV12-4 and TRBJ2-3, with 7 bases identical to TRBD2. The CDR3 totals 13 residues. J lost 5 bases, V lost 7 bases, and 6 bases had no gene match. The CDR3 loop is CASTTWGGDTQYF. In nucleotides, the CDR3 is TGTGCCAGCACCACCTGGGGGGGAGATACGCAGTATTTT.

This clonotype was recorded a few times. The V and J genes are TRBV15 and TRBJ2-1; perhaps TRBD1 as D (6 bases). Deletions cut 0 bases from V and 0 bases from J, with 9 bases between. The CDR3 is 16 amino acids. CDR1 is LNHNV and CDR2 is YYDKDF in the germline V gene (reference sequence). The CDR3 loop is CATSRDTGSSYNEQFF. DNA of the CDR3: TGTGCCACCAGCAGAGACACAGGGAGCTCCTACAATGAGCAGTTCTTC.

This rearrangement joins TRBV12-3 or TRBV12-4 to TRBJ2-5; D may be TRBD2 (5 bases). This CDR3 has 13 residues. Deletions cut 5 bases from V and 4 bases from J, with 11 bases between. CDR3 sequence reads: CASSETRLETQYF. DNA for the CDR3: TGTGCCAGCAGTGAAACTAGATTAGAGACCCAGTACTTC.

In this sample, this clonotype turned up a few times. The chain recombines TRBV7-8 with TRBJ2-4; TRBD1 might be the D (5 bases). CDR3 length: 14 residues. V dropped 0 bases and J dropped 6 bases, with 9 bases sitting between them. Germline V gene data show CDR1 as SGHVS and CDR2 as FQNEAQ. The CDR3 region has the DNA TGTGCCAGCAGCTTAGCCAGGGTGCCAAACATTCAGTACTTC. Translating it yields CASSLARVPNIQYF.

This chain uses TRBV4-2 with TRBJ2-7; D gene uncertain. Per the germline V gene, CDR1 is LGHNA and CDR2 is YNFKEQ. Trimming pared 1 base from V and 3 bases from J, leaving 13 bases between. This CDR3 region has 15 residues. The CDR3 region is CASSQVYPGNYEQYF. CDR3 coding DNA: TGTGCCAGCAGCCAAGTTTATCCAGGAAACTACGAGCAGTACTTC.

The table lists this clonotype with a few counts. The V gene is TRBV27, the J gene TRBJ2-7; D uncertain. This CDR3 spans 16 amino acids. Per the germline V gene, CDR1 is MNHEY and CDR2 is SMNVEV (reference sequence). Trimming took 5 bases from V and 3 from J, leaving 20 bases between them. The CDR3 nucleotides read TGTGCCAGCAGTCCTCGTCAGGTTCGCGCTAACTACGAGCAGTACTTC. Translated, it gives CASSPRQVRANYEQYF.

The CDR3 coding sequence is TGTGCCAGCATGCAATCGGGACTAGCGGCAGAGACCCAGTACTTC. This sequence encodes CASMQSGLAAETQYF. The gene calls are TRBV11-2 and TRBJ2-5, with 11 positions matching TRBD2. In germline, CDR1 is SGHAT, CDR2 FQNNGV. CDR3 length: 15 residues. Trimming took 7 bases from V and 4 from J; bases not matched to a gene: 8.

There are a few counts of this clonotype. The chain couples TRBV5-1 to TRBJ1-1; 11 bases line up with TRBD1. The germline CDR1 and CDR2 sequences are SGHRS and YFSETQ. The CDR3 consists of 16 residues. The junction had 9 bases not matched to a gene; V was cut back by 2 bases and J by 6 bases. The CDR3 protein is CASSFGRTGGDSEAFF. CDR3 nucleotide sequence: TGCGCCAGCAGCTTCGGAAGGACAGGGGGCGATTCTGAAGCTTTCTTT.

This clonotype was observed many times. This chain links TRBV5-1 with TRBJ2-1; 9 nucleotides line up with TRBD2. CDR3 length: 16 residues. V shed 1 base and J 0 bases; nucleotides not matched to a gene: 2. The germline CDR1 and CDR2 sequences are SGHRS and YFSETQ. The CDR3, as DNA: TGCGCCAGCAGCTTGTGGCGGGGGGGCTCCTACAATGAGCAGTTCTTC. It specifies CASSLWRGGSYNEQFF.

This clonotype has only a few counts. The chain couples TRBV5-1 to TRBJ1-1, with TRBD1 identical over 7 bases. CDR3 length equals 15 residues. V shed 4 bases and J 1 base; nucleotides not matched to a gene: 7. Germline values: CDR1 SGHRS, CDR2 YFSETQ. This CDR3 reads CASSAQGGRNTEAFF. DNA of the CDR3: TGCGCCAGCAGCGCCCAGGGGGGACGGAACACTGAAGCTTTCTTT.

The V gene is TRBV5-1, the J gene TRBJ2-1; 13 nucleotides line up with TRBD2. With V trimmed by 4 bases and J by 2 bases, 6 bases remained unmatched. CDR3 length equals 17 residues. Germline assignment: CDR1 SGHRS and CDR2 YFSETQ. In DNA, the CDR3 is TGCGCCAGCAGCCTACTAGCGGGAGGGCGGACCTACAATGAGCAGTTCTTC. It translates to CASSLLAGGRTYNEQFF. The full variable domain, with the rest looked up from reference TRBV5-1 and TRBJ2-1, is KAGVTQTPRYLIKTRGQQVTLSCSPISGHRSVSWYQQTPGQGLQFLFEYFSETQRNKGNFPGRFSGRQFSNSRSEMNVSTLELGDSALYLCASSLLAGGRTYNEQFFGPGTRLTVL.

A few counts support this clonotype. The V call is TRBV24-1, the J call TRBJ2-1; a possible D gene is TRBD2 (6 bases). The V gene lost 6 bases and the J gene lost 8 bases, with 13 bases spanning the gap. Germline V lookup: CDR1 KGHDR, CDR2 SFDVKD. There are 13 residues in the CDR3. CDR3 region: CATSRPGDDEQFF. CDR3 sequence (DNA): TGTGCCACCAGTAGGCCGGGGGATGATGAGCAGTTCTTC.

The V call is TRBV20-1, the J call TRBJ2-3; D not resolved. The length of the CDR3 is 14 residues. Germline assignment: CDR1 DFQATT and CDR2 SNEGSKA (reference sequence). Deletions cut 0 bases from V and 9 bases from J, with 16 bases between. The CDR3 sequence is CSAREMDPVATQYF. CDR3 nucleotides: TGCAGTGCTAGAGAAATGGACCCAGTGGCGACGCAGTATTTT.

The chain is built from TRBV6-1 and TRBJ2-1, with 12 nucleotides matching TRBD2. The CDR3 spans 13 residues. J lost 8 bases, V lost 7 bases, and 3 bases had no gene match. From germline, CDR1 is MNHNS and CDR2 SASEGT. CDR3 protein: CASTSSGRDEQFF. The CDR3 bases are TGTGCCAGCACCTCTAGCGGGAGGGATGAGCAGTTCTTC.

The chain carries TRBV29-1 and TRBJ2-2, with 8 bases identical to TRBD2. Germline assignment: CDR1 SQVTM and CDR2 ANQGSEA. J lost 4 bases, V lost 6 bases, and 7 bases had no gene match. The CDR3 has 14 residues. The CDR3 sequence: CSVTGTSGTGELFF. The DNA of the CDR3 is TGCAGCGTCACCGGGACTAGTGGCACCGGGGAGCTGTTTTTT.

The chain combines TRBV4-1 with TRBJ2-5; 9 bases align to TRBD2. Germline V gives CDR1 MGHRA, CDR2 YSYEKL. V dropped 0 bases and J dropped 4; count of bases not matched to a gene: 12. The CDR3 length is 18 residues. The CDR3 region is CASSQDTAGGPSGETQYF. The CDR3 nucleotides read TGCGCCAGCAGCCAAGATACTGCGGGGGGGCCTAGTGGAGAGACCCAGTACTTC.

The rearrangement uses TRBV7-2 and TRBJ2-1; D is perhaps TRBD1 (6 bases). Germline V gene lookup returns CDR1 SGHTA and CDR2 FQGNSA. Trimming shortened V by 7 bases and J by 4 bases, and 14 bases separated the two germline ends. The CDR3 covers 14 residues. The CDR3 loop reads CASILTGGYNEQFF. The DNA of the CDR3 is TGTGCCAGCATCCTGACAGGCGGTTACAATGAGCAGTTCTTC.

In this sample, this clonotype turned up a few times. V is TRBV28 and J is TRBJ2-5; D is ambiguous. Germline V gives CDR1 MDHEN, CDR2 SYDVKM. Trimming shortened V by 8 bases and J by 2 bases, and 21 bases separated the two germline ends. The CDR3 has 16 amino acids. CDR3 sequence (DNA): TGTGCCAGCGGTCTGCCCGGACGTTGGTCGCAAGAGACCCAGTACTTC. Translated, it gives CASGLPGRWSQETQYF.

The V gene is TRBV24-1, the J gene TRBJ2-1, with 8 nucleotides matching TRBD1. Per the germline V gene, CDR1 is KGHDR and CDR2 is SFDVKD. V shed 8 bases and J 2 bases; nucleotides not matched to a gene: 13. The CDR3 runs to 17 residues. The CDR3 loop is CATMGAGGQVPYNEQFF. The DNA of the CDR3 is TGTGCCACCATGGGAGCAGGGGGCCAGGTCCCCTACAATGAGCAGTTCTTC.

This clonotype was seen a handful of times. The chain combines TRBV12-3 or TRBV12-4 with TRBJ1-1; tentatively, D is TRBD1 (6 bases). V dropped 7 bases and J dropped 7 bases, with 16 bases sitting between them. This CDR3 comprises 13 residues. DNA for the CDR3: TGTGCCAGCAACCTCTCAGGACAGCTTGAAGCTTTCTTT. It yields the protein CASNLSGQLEAFF.

The chain has TRBV4-3 and TRBJ2-4; TRBD2 aligns across 8 bases. This CDR3 is 20 amino acids long. V lost 0 bases and J lost 5; bases outside the gene matches: 18. Germline loops: CDR1 LGHNA, CDR2 YSLEER. CDR3 residues: CASSQEGRFGGRPQENIQYF. CDR3 nucleotide sequence: TGCGCCAGCAGCCAAGAGGGACGGTTCGGCGGGAGGCCTCAGGAAAACATTCAGTACTTC.

The chain links TRBV5-1 to TRBJ1-2; 7 bases agree with TRBD1. This CDR3 comprises 14 residues. Germline CDR1 SGHRS, CDR2 YFSETQ. The junction had 4 bases not matched to a gene; V was cut back by 0 bases and J by 5 bases. Written as DNA, the CDR3 is TGCGCCAGCAGCTTGGGGGACAGATTTTATGGCTACACCTTC. This translates into CASSLGDRFYGYTF.

The sample holds a few counts of this clonotype. This chain connects TRBV6-1 to TRBJ2-3; TRBD2 matches at 12 bases. Germline V gene data show CDR1 as MNHNS and CDR2 as SASEGT. Trimming removed 6 bases from V and 0 bases from J; junction bases left unmatched: 4. CDR3 length: 16 residues. The CDR3 nucleotides are TGTGCCAGCAGGGGACTAGCGGGCCGGAGCACAGATACGCAGTATTTT. Translation gives CASRGLAGRSTDTQYF.

The chain links TRBV20-1 to TRBJ2-5, with D possibly matching TRBD2 (7 bases). V lost 4 bases to trimming and J lost 1 base, with 16 bases between them. The germline CDR1 and CDR2 sequences are DFQATT and SNEGSKA (reference sequence). The CDR3 runs to 15 residues. CDR3 loop: CSATRGGPTQETQYF. Here the CDR3 DNA reads TGCAGTGCTACTAGGGGGGGGCCAACCCAAGAGACCCAGTACTTC.

This chain uses TRBV11-2 with TRBJ2-7, with D possibly matching TRBD2 (5 bases). The CDR3 extends over 16 amino acids. Trimming took off 0 bases at V and 3 bases at J, with 15 bases between the two ends. Germline CDR1 reads SGHAT; CDR2 reads FQNNGV. The CDR3 loop is CASSLDLRRAGYEQYF. CDR3 bases: TGTGCCAGCAGCTTAGATCTTAGGCGGGCCGGCTACGAGCAGTACTTC.